One sample yielded the 21 T cell receptor beta chains listed below, sequenced in a study of cytomegalovirus exposure and HLA in healthy donors. PCR involved 60 Vbeta and 13 Jbeta primers. Method: immunoSEQ multiplex PCR; TCRdb's copy keeps in-frame clones and lacks some. Here the sample spans under 150,000 clones, around 80% being singletons. Material: PBMCs. Receptors were obtained from a woman aged 45 to 65 in good health and CMV-seronegative.

The chain is built from TRBV28 and TRBJ1-1; 8 nucleotides align to TRBD1. Germline V lookup: CDR1 MDHEN, CDR2 SYDVKM. V gave up 5 bases and J gave up 2 bases; unmatched junction bases: 13. The CDR3 covers 17 residues. This chain's CDR3 is CASSRATGGYANTEAFF. The CDR3, as DNA: TGTGCCAGCAGTCGCGCTACAGGGGGTTACGCTAACACTGAAGCTTTCTTT.

The chain employs TRBV30 and TRBJ1-2, with D possibly matching TRBD1 (5 bases). The V gene's germline CDR1 is GTSNPN and CDR2 SVGIG (reference sequence). Trimming stripped 3 bases from V and 4 bases from J, with 9 bases between. CDR3 length equals 12 residues. This CDR3 is CAWRGGTYGYTF. CDR3 DNA sequence: TGTGCCTGGAGGGGAGGGACCTATGGCTACACCTTC.

The rearrangement links TRBV15 to TRBJ1-2; 9 bases match TRBD1. Germline V CDR1 and CDR2: LNHNV, YYDKDF (reference sequence). The CDR3 consists of 18 residues. J was trimmed by 5 bases and V by 2 bases; bases with no gene match: 15. The CDR3 DNA sequence: TGTGCCACCAGCAGATCGGGACAGGGAGGGGCTCTTCGATATGGCTACACCTTC. It yields the protein CATSRSGQGGALRYGYTF.

The chain carries TRBV5-8 and TRBJ2-7; 10 bases line up with TRBD2. CDR3 length: 15 residues. Per germline, CDR1 SGHTS and CDR2 YDEGEE. Trimming cost V 4 bases and J 4 bases; bases outside gene matches: 8. The CDR3 sequence is CASSTGTSAPYEQYV. CDR3 nucleotides: TGTGCCAGCAGCACAGGGACTAGCGCCCCATACGAGCAGTACGTC.

A few counts support this clone. The chain has TRBV27 and TRBJ2-5; TRBD2 matches at 13 bases. The V gene end was trimmed by 4 bases and the J gene end by 5 bases; junction bases not matched to a gene: 4. The CDR3 is 15 amino acids. Germline V gene sequence: CDR1 MNHEY, CDR2 SMNVEV (reference sequence). The CDR3 loop is CASSYGLAGVETQYF. In DNA form, the CDR3 reads TGTGCCAGCAGTTACGGACTAGCGGGAGTCGAGACCCAGTACTTC.

J is TRBJ2-7 and V is TRBV29-1; tentative D call: TRBD1 (6 bases). Germline CDR1 is SQVTM and CDR2 is ANQGSEA. This CDR3 is 14 amino acids long. V lost 2 bases and J 7 bases, leaving 18 bases between the germline ends. The CDR3 DNA reads as TGCAGCGTTGAAATCGGGACAACCTACGTTGAGCAGTACTTC. As protein: CSVEIGTTYVEQYF.

The chain combines TRBV28 with TRBJ1-2, with no clear D. V was shortened by 6 bases and J by 2 bases, with 10 bases between the two germline ends. The CDR3 spans 13 residues. Germline V gene sequence: CDR1 MDHEN, CDR2 SYDVKM. In DNA, the CDR3 is TGTGCCAGCAGCCGGGGTGGGAACTATGGCTACACCTTC. As protein: CASSRGGNYGYTF.

This clone has a handful of counts. The chain combines TRBV14 with TRBJ1-2, with 8 bases that match TRBD1. Per germline, CDR1 SGHDN and CDR2 FVKESK. The CDR3 is 13 amino acids. J lost 7 bases, V lost 5 bases, and 6 bases had no gene match. In DNA, the CDR3 is TGTGCCAGCAGCGACAGGGGCATCGCTGGCTACACCTTC. Amino acid sequence: CASSDRGIAGYTF.

V gene TRBV11-2 combines with J gene TRBJ1-1; D is undetermined. This CDR3 region has 12 residues. Germline V gene sequence: CDR1 SGHAT, CDR2 FQNNGV. V lost 3 bases and J 14 bases, leaving 16 bases between the germline ends. CDR3 amino acids: CASSFRLAGVFF. Here the CDR3 DNA reads TGTGCCAGCAGCTTCCGACTGGCCGGTGTGTTCTTT.

CDR3 sequence reads: CASSQEDRGPGNTIYF. The CDR3 region has the DNA TGTGCCAGCAGCCAAGAAGACAGGGGGCCTGGAAACACCATATATTTT. The chain employs TRBV4-2 and TRBJ1-3; 10 bases fit TRBD1. V was pared by 0 bases and J by 2 bases, with 1 base of the junction left unmatched. In germline, CDR1 is LGHNA, CDR2 YNFKEQ. CDR3 length: 16 amino acids.

CDR3 sequence: CATAPPGLPNYEQYF. In DNA form, the CDR3 reads TGTGCCACTGCGCCTCCGGGACTACCAAACTACGAGCAGTACTTC. V usage is TRBV19 and J usage is TRBJ2-5; 7 positions match TRBD2. TRBJ2-7 explains the end of the DNA better; the J call may be wrong. Germline CDR1 LNHDA, CDR2 SQIVND (reference sequence). This CDR3 spans 15 amino acids.

V usage is TRBV2 and J usage is TRBJ2-5, with 7 positions matching TRBD1. The germline V gene encodes CDR1 SNHLY and CDR2 FYNNEI. The CDR3 runs 14 residues. J gave up 3 bases and V 6 bases, and 7 bases lay outside the gene matches. The CDR3 reads CASRGDRVEETQYF. DNA for the CDR3: TGTGCCAGCAGGGGAGACAGGGTGGAAGAGACCCAGTACTTC.

This CDR3 is CASSVPGQGNTEAFF. In DNA, the CDR3 is TGTGCCAGTAGCGTCCCAGGACAGGGGAACACTGAAGCTTTCTTT. This sequence joins TRBV19 and TRBJ1-1; 8 bases are a match to TRBD1. After removal of 6 bases from V and 1 base from J, the junction contained 7 bases not matched to a gene. Per germline, CDR1 LNHDA and CDR2 SQIVND (reference sequence). CDR3 length equals 15 residues.

The chain has TRBV28 and TRBJ2-1, with TRBD2 matching 8 bases. Germline CDR1 is MDHEN and CDR2 is SYDVKM. The CDR3 loop spans 17 amino acids. V lost 6 bases to trimming and J lost 1 base; unmatched junction nucleotides: 11. The CDR3 DNA follows: TGTGCCAGCAGCATCATCGGCGGGAGGAGGTCCTACAATGAGCAGTTCTTC. Amino acids: CASSIIGGRRSYNEQFF.

The genes are TRBV7-2 and TRBJ2-5; the D gene is possibly TRBD2 (6 bases). The V end was cut by 3 bases, the J end by 0 bases, with 8 bases between. The CDR3 runs 14 residues. The germline CDR1 and CDR2 sequences are SGHTA and FQGNSA. In DNA form, the CDR3 reads TGTGCCAGCAGCTTCCGGGGGTACCAAGAGACCCAGTACTTC. It specifies CASSFRGYQETQYF.

About this clone itself: The junction and the germline gene differ at one end; a read error may be behind it. The chain carries TRBV7-9 and TRBJ1-4; TRBD1 aligns across 9 bases. This CDR3 is built from 19 residues. Germline V gene lookup returns CDR1 SEHNR and CDR2 FQNEAQ (reference sequence). The CDR3 bases are TGTGCCAGCAGCGTAGCTGCCGGGACAGGGATTGCAACTAATGAAAAACTGTTTTTT. This gives the protein CASSVAAGTGIATNEKLFF.

This chain connects TRBV4-3 to TRBJ2-4; D might be TRBD2 (6 bases). This CDR3 has 15 residues. Trimming cost V 7 bases and J 2 bases, with 15 bases left between them. CDR1 and CDR2 from the germline V gene are LGHNA and YSLEER. The CDR3 protein is CASILGAGPKNIQYF. The CDR3 coding sequence is TGCGCCAGCATCCTTGGTGCGGGACCCAAAAACATTCAGTACTTC.

This chain joins TRBV2 and TRBJ2-3, with TRBD2 as a possible D gene (6 bases). The CDR3 loop spans 17 amino acids. Per germline, CDR1 SNHLY and CDR2 FYNNEI. The V end lost 6 bases, the J end lost 2 bases, and 21 bases lay between the germline ends. DNA of the CDR3: TGTGCCAGCAGCTATGACCAGGCGGGGCAGCCCACAGATACGCAGTATTTT. Protein product: CASSYDQAGQPTDTQYF.

This chain connects TRBV6-1 to TRBJ1-2; no clear D gene. The CDR3 consists of 12 residues. Trimming removed 8 bases at V and 6 bases at J, with 13 bases between. Germline values: CDR1 MNHNS, CDR2 SASEGT. CDR3 protein: CASVALAHGYTF. Written as DNA, the CDR3 is TGTGCCAGCGTTGCACTAGCTCATGGCTACACCTTC.

On this clone itself: One end of the junction is discordant with germline, which a read error may explain. This chain connects TRBV6-6 to TRBJ1-2; D not resolved. The CDR3 is 14 amino acids. The germline V gene has CDR1 MNHNY and CDR2 SVGAGI (reference sequence). CDR3 amino acids: CASSYSAGNYGYPF. Written as DNA, the CDR3 is TGTGCCAGCAGTTACTCGGCGGGTAACTATGGCTACCCCTTC.

Concerning this clone: The germline gene is not matched at one end of the junction; a read error may be the cause. The chain combines TRBV2 with TRBJ1-2; tentative D call: TRBD1 (5 bases). This CDR3 has 11 residues. Germline V gene data show CDR1 as SNHLY and CDR2 as FYNNEI. CDR3 residues: CASSDRVGYTF. Here the CDR3 DNA reads TGTGCCAGCAGTGACAGGGTCGGCTACACCTTT.